The 14 T cell receptor beta chains below come from one sample, sequenced in a study of early T cells in non-severe SARS-CoV-2 infection. TCRdb re-called the 5' RACE reads through MiXCR, storing one row per CDR3 protein. The data contain 70,000 to 85,000 distinct CDR3 sequences, approximately 13% of them singletons. Sequencing was performed on whole blood. The receptors derive from an adult who was a healthcare worker with PCR-confirmed SARS-CoV-2 infection or an uninfected control (not recorded which).

Many counts were recorded for this clonotype. The chain employs TRBV20-1 and TRBJ2-7; a possible D gene is TRBD2 (5 bases). This CDR3 region has 13 residues. Germline V gene sequence: CDR1 DFQATT, CDR2 SNEGSKA (reference sequence). The V gene lost 6 bases and the J gene lost 2 bases, with 14 bases spanning the gap. The CDR3 sequence is CSASPGFTYEQYF. The CDR3 region has the DNA TGCAGTGCCAGCCCGGGGTTCACCTACGAGCAGTACTTC.

This clonotype was seen a few times. The chain is built from TRBV7-2 and TRBJ2-2; D unclear. CDR1 is SGHTA, CDR2 FQGNSA, per germline. V was trimmed by 1 base and J by 2 bases, leaving 11 bases between them. This CDR3 spans 16 amino acids. The CDR3 nucleotides read TGTGCCAGCAGCTTAGTAGGGTCAGCCAACACCGGGGAGCTGTTTTTT. As protein: CASSLVGSANTGELFF.

The chain links TRBV5-4 to TRBJ1-1; the D is unclear. The CDR3 runs 12 residues. Germline CDR1 and CDR2: SGHNT and YYREEE (reference sequence). V was shortened by 4 bases and J by 10 bases, with 14 bases between the two germline ends. The DNA for the CDR3 is TGTGCCAGCAGCCCGGGCCCCTTAGGAGCTTTCTTT. It yields the protein CASSPGPLGAFF.

This clonotype appeared a few times. The CDR3 nucleotides read TGTGCCAGCAGTTACTCGGGACAGGGAAACACCGGGGAGCTGTTTTTT. It specifies CASSYSGQGNTGELFF. The chain has TRBV6-6 and TRBJ2-2; 9 nucleotides line up with TRBD1. After removal of 0 bases from V and 2 bases from J, the junction contained 1 base not matched to a gene. The CDR3 is 16 amino acids. Germline V gene data show CDR1 as MNHNY and CDR2 as SVGAGI (reference sequence).

The rearrangement joins TRBV7-9 to TRBJ2-1, with D maybe TRBD1 (6 bases). CDR1 and CDR2 (germline): SEHNR, FQNEAQ (reference sequence). The CDR3 covers 13 residues. Trimming took off 1 base at V and 10 bases at J, with 11 bases between the two ends. CDR3: CASSLDPGQEQFF. Written as DNA, the CDR3 is TGTGCCAGCAGCTTAGATCCAGGACAGGAGCAGTTCTTC.

This clonotype was seen more than once but under ten times. The V gene is TRBV20-1, the J gene TRBJ2-7; TRBD2 matches at 14 bases. J was trimmed by 3 bases and V by 3 bases; bases with no gene match: 1. This CDR3 has 14 residues. Germline-derived CDR1 and CDR2 are DFQATT and SNEGSKA (reference sequence). The CDR3 protein is CSARGLAGDYEQYF. The DNA of the CDR3 is TGCAGTGCTAGGGGACTAGCGGGAGACTACGAGCAGTACTTC.

The sample holds a few counts of this clonotype. The V call is TRBV19, the J call TRBJ2-2, with TRBD2 as a possible D gene (6 bases). The CDR3 runs to 14 residues. Germline values: CDR1 LNHDA, CDR2 SQIVND (reference sequence). The V and J ends lost 7 bases and 4 bases respectively, with 13 bases between them. CDR3 nucleotides: TGTGCCAGTAATCCGGCCGGGAGCACCGGGGAGCTGTTTTTT. The encoded protein is CASNPAGSTGELFF.

Only a few counts were recorded for this clonotype. V and J are TRBV7-8 and TRBJ2-1; 12 bases map to TRBD1. CDR3 length equals 18 residues. V dropped 2 bases and J dropped 0; count of bases not matched to a gene: 5. Germline CDR1 and CDR2: SGHVS and FQNEAQ. The CDR3 protein is CASSLMGQGASSYNEQFF. CDR3 nucleotides: TGTGCCAGCAGCTTAATGGGACAGGGGGCCAGCTCCTACAATGAGCAGTTCTTC.

This clonotype was detected many times. V and J are TRBV18 and TRBJ1-6; D not resolved. V dropped 4 bases and J dropped 5 bases, with 9 bases sitting between them. CDR1 and CDR2 (germline): KGHSH, LQKENI. The length of the CDR3 is 14 residues. DNA for the CDR3: TGTGCCAGCTCACTGGCAGTCAATAATTCACCCCTCCACTTT. This translates into CASSLAVNNSPLHF.

This clonotype showed up just a few times. The chain is built from TRBV18 and TRBJ1-1, with TRBD1 matching 7 bases. CDR3 size: 15 residues. CDR1 is KGHSH, CDR2 LQKENI, per germline. With V trimmed by 3 bases and J by 7 bases, 11 bases remained unmatched. CDR3 in amino acids: CASSPPGTEINEAFF. The CDR3 DNA follows: TGTGCCAGCTCACCTCCTGGGACAGAGATAAATGAAGCTTTCTTT.

This clonotype has at least ten counts. This chain links TRBV19 with TRBJ1-5; 7 bases line up with TRBD1. There are 17 residues in the CDR3. V trimming: 7 bases; J trimming: 0 bases; junction bases outside the gene matches: 12. Germline V gene sequence: CDR1 LNHDA, CDR2 SQIVND (reference sequence). CDR3 nucleotides: TGTGCCAGTACCGCCGCCAGGACAGGCCTTAGCAATCAGCCCCAGCATTTT. This codes for CASTAARTGLSNQPQHF.

This clonotype turned up a few times. The chain employs TRBV12-3 or TRBV12-4 and TRBJ1-1; D not certain. Trimming pared 4 bases from V and 3 bases from J, leaving 15 bases between. The CDR3 is 15 residues long. The CDR3 spells CASSSSGRSYTEAFF. The CDR3 DNA sequence: TGTGCCAGCAGTTCCTCGGGCCGCTCATACACTGAAGCTTTCTTT.

The rearrangement uses TRBV5-1 and TRBJ2-1; D is perhaps TRBD1 or TRBD2 (6 bases each). Trimming left V 0 bases short and J 1 base short, with 14 bases between. CDR1 is SGHRS and CDR2 is YFSETQ in the germline V gene. The CDR3 contains 17 residues. The CDR3 nucleotides read TGCGCCAGCAGCTTGGACCGGGGGACACCTTCCTACAATGAGCAGTTCTTC. It codes for CASSLDRGTPSYNEQFF.

This clonotype was seen many times. The chain couples TRBV19 to TRBJ1-2; TRBD1 matches 9 bases. The CDR3 is 14 amino acids. V dropped 6 bases and J dropped 4; count of bases not matched to a gene: 6. The germline V gene has CDR1 LNHDA and CDR2 SQIVND (reference sequence). CDR3 amino acids: CASSRTGVGYGYTF. In DNA form, the CDR3 reads TGTGCCAGTAGCCGGACAGGGGTCGGCTATGGCTACACCTTC. The variable domain in full, with the rest retrieved from reference TRBV19 and TRBJ1-2, is DGGITQSPKYLFRKEGQNVTLSCEQNLNHDAMYWYRQDPGQGLRLIYYSQIVNDFQKGDIAEGYSVSREKKESFPLTVTSAQKNPTAFYLCASSRTGVGYGYTFGSGTRLTVV.